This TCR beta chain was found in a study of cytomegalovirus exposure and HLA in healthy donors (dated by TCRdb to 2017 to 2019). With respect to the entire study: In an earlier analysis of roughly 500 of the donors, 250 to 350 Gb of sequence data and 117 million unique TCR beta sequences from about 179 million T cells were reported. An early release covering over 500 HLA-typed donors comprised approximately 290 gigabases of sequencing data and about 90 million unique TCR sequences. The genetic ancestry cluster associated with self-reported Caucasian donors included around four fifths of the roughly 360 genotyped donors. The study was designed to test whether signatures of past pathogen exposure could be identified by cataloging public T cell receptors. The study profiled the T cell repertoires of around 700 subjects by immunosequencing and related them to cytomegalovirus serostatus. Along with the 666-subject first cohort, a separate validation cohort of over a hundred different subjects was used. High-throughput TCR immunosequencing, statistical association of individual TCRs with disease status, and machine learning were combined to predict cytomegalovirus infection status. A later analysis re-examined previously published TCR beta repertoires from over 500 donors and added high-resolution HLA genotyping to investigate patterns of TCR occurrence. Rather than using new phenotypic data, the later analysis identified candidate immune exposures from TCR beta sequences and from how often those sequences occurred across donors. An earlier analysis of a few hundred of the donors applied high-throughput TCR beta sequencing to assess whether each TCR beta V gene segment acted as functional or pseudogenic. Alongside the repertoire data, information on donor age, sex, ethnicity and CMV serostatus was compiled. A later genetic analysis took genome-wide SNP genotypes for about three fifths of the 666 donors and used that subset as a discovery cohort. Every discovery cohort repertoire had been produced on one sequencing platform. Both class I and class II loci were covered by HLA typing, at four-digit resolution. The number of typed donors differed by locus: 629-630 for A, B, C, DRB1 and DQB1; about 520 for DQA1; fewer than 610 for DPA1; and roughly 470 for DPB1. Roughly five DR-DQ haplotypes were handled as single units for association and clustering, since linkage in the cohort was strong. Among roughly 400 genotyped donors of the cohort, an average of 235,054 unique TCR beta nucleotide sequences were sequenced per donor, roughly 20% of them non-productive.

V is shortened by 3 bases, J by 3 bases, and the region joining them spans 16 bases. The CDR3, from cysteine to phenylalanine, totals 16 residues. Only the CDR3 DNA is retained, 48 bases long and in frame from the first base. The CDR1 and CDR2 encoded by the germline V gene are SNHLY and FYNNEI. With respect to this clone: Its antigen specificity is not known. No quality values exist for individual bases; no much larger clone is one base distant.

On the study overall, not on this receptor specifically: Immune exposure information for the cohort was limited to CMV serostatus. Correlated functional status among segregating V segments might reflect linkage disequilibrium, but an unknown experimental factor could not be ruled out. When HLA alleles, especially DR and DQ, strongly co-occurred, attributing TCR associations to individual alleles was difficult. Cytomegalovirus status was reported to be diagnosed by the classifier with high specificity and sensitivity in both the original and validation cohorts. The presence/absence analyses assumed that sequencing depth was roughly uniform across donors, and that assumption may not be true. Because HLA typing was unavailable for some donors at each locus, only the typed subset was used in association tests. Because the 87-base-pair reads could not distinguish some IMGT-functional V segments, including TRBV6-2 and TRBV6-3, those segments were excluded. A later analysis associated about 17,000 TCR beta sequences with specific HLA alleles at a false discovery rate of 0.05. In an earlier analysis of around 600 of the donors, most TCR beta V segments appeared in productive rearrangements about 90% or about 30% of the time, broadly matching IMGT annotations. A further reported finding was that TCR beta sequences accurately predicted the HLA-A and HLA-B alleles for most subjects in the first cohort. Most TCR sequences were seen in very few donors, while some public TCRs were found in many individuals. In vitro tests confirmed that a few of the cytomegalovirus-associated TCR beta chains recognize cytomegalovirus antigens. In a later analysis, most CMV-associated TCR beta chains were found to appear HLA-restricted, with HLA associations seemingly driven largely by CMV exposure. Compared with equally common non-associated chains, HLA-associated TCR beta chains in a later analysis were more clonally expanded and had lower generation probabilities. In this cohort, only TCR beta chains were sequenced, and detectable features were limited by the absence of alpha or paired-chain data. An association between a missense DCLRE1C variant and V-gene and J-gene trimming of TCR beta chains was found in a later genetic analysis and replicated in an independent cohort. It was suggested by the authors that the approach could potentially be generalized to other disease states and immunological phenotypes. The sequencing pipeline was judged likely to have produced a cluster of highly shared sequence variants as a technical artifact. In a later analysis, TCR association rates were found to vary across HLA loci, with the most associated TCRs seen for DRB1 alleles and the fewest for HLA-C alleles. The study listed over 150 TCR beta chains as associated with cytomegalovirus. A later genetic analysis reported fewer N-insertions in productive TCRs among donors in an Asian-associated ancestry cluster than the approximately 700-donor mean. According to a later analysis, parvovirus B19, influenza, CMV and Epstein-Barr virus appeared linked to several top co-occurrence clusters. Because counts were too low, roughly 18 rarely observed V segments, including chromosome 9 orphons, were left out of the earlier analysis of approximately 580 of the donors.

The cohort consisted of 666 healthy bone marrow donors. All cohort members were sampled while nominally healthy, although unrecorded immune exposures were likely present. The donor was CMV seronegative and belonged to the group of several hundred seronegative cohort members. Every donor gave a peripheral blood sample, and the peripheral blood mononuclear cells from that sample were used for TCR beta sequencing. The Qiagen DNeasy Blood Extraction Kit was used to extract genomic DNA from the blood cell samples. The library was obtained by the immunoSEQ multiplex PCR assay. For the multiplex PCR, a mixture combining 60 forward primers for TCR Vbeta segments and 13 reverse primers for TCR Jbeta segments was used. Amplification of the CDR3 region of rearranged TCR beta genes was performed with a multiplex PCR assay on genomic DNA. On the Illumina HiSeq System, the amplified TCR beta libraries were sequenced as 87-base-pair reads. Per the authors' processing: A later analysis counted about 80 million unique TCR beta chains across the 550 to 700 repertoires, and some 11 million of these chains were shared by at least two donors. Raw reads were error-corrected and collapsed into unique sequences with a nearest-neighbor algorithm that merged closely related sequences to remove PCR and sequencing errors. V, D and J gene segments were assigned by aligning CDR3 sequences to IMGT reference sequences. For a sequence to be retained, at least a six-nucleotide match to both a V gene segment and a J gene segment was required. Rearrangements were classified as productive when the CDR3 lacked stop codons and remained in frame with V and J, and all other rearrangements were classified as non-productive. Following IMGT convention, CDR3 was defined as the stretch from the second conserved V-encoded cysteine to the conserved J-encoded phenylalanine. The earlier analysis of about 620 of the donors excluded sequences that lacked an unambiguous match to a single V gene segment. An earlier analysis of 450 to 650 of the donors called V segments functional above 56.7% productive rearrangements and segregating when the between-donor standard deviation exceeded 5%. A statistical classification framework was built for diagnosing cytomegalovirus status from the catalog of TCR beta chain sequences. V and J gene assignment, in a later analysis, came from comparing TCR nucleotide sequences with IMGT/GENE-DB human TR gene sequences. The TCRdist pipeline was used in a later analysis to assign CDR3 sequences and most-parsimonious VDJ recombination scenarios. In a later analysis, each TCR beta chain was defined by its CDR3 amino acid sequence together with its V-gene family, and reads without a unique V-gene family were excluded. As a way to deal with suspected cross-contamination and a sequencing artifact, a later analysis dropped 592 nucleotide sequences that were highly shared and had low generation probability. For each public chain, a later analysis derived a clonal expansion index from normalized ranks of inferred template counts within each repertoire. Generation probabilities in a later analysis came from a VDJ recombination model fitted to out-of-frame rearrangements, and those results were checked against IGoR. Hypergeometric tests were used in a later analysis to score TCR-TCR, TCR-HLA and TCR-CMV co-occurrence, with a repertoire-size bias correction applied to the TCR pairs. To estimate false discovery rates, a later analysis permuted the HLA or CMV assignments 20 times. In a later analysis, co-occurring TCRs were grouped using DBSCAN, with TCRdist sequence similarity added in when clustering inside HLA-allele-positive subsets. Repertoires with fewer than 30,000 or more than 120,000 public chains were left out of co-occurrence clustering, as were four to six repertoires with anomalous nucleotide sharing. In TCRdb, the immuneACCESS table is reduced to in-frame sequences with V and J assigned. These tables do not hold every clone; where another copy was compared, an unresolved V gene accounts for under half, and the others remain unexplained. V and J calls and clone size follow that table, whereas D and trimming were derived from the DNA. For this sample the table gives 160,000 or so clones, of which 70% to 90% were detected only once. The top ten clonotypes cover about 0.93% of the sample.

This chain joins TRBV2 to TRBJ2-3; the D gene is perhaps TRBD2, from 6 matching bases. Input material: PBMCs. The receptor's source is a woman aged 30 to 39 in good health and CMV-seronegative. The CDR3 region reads CASSDIGPGRTDTQYF. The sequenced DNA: TGTGCCAGCAGTGATATAGGGCCAGGGAGGACAGATACGCAGTATTTT. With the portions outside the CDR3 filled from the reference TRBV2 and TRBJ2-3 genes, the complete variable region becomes EPEVTQTPSHQVTQMGQEVILRCVPISNHLYFYWYRQILGQKVEFLVSFYNNEISEKSEIFDDQFSVERPDGSNFTLKIRSTKLEDSAMYFCASSDIGPGRTDTQYFGPGTRLTVL.